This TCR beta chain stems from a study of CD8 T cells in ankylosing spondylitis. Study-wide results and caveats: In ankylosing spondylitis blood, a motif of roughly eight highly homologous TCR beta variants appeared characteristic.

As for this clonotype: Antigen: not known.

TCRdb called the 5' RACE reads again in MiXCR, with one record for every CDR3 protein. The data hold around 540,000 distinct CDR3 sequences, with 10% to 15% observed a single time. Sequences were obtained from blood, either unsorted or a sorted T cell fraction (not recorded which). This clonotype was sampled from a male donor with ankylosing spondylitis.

CDR3 amino acids: CASSAESVTDTQYF. For the CDR3, the DNA is TGTGCCAGCAGTGCGGAGAGCGTGACAGATACGCAGTATTTT. This chain uses TRBV2 with TRBJ2-3; D is undetermined. Trimming pared 4 bases from V and 3 bases from J, leaving 11 bases between. The V gene's germline CDR1 is SNHLY and CDR2 FYNNEI. The CDR3 consists of 14 residues.